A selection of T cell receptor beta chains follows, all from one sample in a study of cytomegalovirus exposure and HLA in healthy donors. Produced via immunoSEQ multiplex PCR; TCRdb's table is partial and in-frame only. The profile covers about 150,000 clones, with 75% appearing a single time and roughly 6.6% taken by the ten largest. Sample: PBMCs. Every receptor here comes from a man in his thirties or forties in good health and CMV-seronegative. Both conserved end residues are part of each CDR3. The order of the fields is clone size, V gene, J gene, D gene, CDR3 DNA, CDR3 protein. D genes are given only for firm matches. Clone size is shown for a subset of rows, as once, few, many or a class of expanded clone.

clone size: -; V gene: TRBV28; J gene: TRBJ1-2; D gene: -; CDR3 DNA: TGTGCCAGCACCCGGCCCGGGGATAGTGGCTACACCTTC; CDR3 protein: CASTRPGDSGYTF
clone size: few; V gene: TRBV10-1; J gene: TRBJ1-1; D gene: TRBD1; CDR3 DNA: TGCGCCAGCAGCGACGGACAGGGGTCAAGCGCTTTCTTT; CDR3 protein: CASSDGQGSSAFF
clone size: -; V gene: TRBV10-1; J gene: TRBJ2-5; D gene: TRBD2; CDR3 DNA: TGCGCCAGCAGTGATTCTAGCGGGATACAAGAGACCCAGTACTTC; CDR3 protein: CASSDSSGIQETQYF
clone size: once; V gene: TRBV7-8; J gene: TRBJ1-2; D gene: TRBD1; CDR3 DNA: TGTGCCAGCAGCTTACAGGGGGCCCTCACCTACACCTTC; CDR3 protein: CASSLQGALTYTF
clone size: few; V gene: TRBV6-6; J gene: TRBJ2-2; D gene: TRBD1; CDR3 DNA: TGTGCCAGCAGCCCCGACAGGGCCTTGGCCGGGGAGCTGTTTTTT; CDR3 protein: CASSPDRALAGELFF
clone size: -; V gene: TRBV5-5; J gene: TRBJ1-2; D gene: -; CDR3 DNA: TGTGCCAGCAGCTTGGGACTGGCGGGTGGCTACACCTTC; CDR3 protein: CASSLGLAGGYTF
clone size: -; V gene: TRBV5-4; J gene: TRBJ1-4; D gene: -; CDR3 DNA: TGTGCCAGCAGTTACGGGGAGGGGGGGCAGGAAAAACTGTTTTTT; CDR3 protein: CASSYGEGGQEKLFF
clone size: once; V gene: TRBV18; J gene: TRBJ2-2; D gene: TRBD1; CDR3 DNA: TGTGCCAGCTCACCCGGGACAGGGGAAACCGGGGAGCTGTTTTTT; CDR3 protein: CASSPGTGETGELFF
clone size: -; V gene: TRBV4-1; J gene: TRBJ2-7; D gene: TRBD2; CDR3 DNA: TGCGCCAGCAGCCCTCTAGCGGGAGACTCGGGAGAGCAGTACTTC; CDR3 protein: CASSPLAGDSGEQYF
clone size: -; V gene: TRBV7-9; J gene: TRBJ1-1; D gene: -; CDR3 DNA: TGTGCCAGCAGCCAATCTACAGGGACTGAAGCTTTCTTT; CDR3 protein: CASSQSTGTEAFF
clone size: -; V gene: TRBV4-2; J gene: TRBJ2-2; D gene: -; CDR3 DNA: TGTGCCAGCAGCCAAGACACGGGGGACACCGGGGAGCTGTTTTTT; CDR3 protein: CASSQDTGDTGELFF
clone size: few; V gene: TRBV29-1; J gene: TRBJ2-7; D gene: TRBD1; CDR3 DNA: TGCAGCGTTTGGACAGGTAGCTCCTACGAGCAGTACTTC; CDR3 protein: CSVWTGSSYEQYF
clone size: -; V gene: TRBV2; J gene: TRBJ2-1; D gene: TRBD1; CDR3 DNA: TGTGCCACCATGGAGACAGGGTACAATGAGCAGTTCTTC; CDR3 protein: CATMETGYNEQFF
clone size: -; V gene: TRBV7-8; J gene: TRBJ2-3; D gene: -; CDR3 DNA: TGTGCCAGCAGCTTAGGGGTTAAGACTCACTCCACAGATACGCAGTATTTT; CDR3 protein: CASSLGVKTHSTDTQYF
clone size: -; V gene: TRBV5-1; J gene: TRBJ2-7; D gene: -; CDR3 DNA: TGCGCCAGCAGCTTGGGAGCGGGACACCTCTACGAGCAGTACTTC; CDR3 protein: CASSLGAGHLYEQYF
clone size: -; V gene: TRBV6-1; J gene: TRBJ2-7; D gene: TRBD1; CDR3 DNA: TGTGCCAGCAGACTCCGGGACAGGGGCTTCTACGAGCAGTACTTC; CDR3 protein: CASRLRDRGFYEQYF
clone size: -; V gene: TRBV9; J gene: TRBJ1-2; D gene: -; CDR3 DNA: TGTGCCAGCAGCGTAGGAAGGTCAGGTGGCTATGGCTACACCTTC; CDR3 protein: CASSVGRSGGYGYTF
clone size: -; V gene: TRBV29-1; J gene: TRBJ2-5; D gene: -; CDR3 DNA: TGCAGCGTCTCTCAGGTTACTACGGGGGTCGAATGGGAGACCCAGTACTTC; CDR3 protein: CSVSQVTTGVEWETQYF
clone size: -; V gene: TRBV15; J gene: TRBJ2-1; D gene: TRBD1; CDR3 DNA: TGTGCCACCAGCTTCGGGACAGGGACTGGTGAGCAGTTCTTC; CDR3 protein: CATSFGTGTGEQFF
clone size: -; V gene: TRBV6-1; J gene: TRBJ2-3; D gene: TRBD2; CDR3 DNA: TGTGCCAGCGGGAGGGTGGGGCAGGGCACAGATACGCAGTATTTT; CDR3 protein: CASGRVGQGTDTQYF
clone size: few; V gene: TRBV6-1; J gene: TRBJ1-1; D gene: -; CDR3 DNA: TGTGCCAGCAGTCGACGGAGGCTTATGAACACTGAAGCTTTCTTT; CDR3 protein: CASSRRRLMNTEAFF
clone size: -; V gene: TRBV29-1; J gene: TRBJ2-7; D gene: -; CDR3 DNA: TGCAGCGTTGAATGGGCGGGTGTTGGCTACTACTACGAGCAGTACTTC; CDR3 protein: CSVEWAGVGYYYEQYF
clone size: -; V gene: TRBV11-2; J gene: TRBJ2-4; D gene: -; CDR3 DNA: TGTGCCAGCAGCTTCGAGGCGGGGCTAGCCAAAAACATTCAGTACTTC; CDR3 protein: CASSFEAGLAKNIQYF
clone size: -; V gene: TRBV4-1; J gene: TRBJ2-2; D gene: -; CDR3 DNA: TGCGCCAGCAGCTTCGACAGATATAGGGGGGAGCTGTTTTTT; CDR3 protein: CASSFDRYRGELFF
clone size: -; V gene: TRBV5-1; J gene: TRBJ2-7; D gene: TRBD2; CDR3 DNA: TGCGCCAGCAGCTTGGGACTAGCGGACGAGCAGTACTTC; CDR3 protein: CASSLGLADEQYF